The rows below give T cell receptor beta chains drawn from one sample of a study of tumor-infiltrating lymphocytes in primary liver carcinoma. TCRdb used MiXCR to reprocess the multiplex PCR reads, holding one entry per CDR3 protein. The table has approximately 300,000 distinct CDR3 sequences, around three fifths seen once. Sequencing was performed on peripheral blood. The receptors come from a man between 35 and 55 years old with primary liver carcinoma and hepatitis B virus infection. The CDR3 runs from the conserved cysteine through the conserved F or W.

j_gene: TRBJ2-3
v_gene: TRBV12-3/TRBV12-4
CDR3aa: CTSSSSYADTEYF

j_gene: TRBJ2-7
v_gene: TRBV6-2/TRBV6-3
CDR3aa: CASSSLQVPEQYF

j_gene: TRBJ1-2
v_gene: TRBV12-3/TRBV12-4
CDR3aa: CASSYDRRYGYTF

j_gene: TRBJ2-7
v_gene: TRBV6-5
CDR3aa: CASSSGAGSYELYF

j_gene: TRBJ2-1
v_gene: TRBV28
CDR3aa: CASSDTSSGRGSYNEQFF

j_gene: TRBJ2-7
v_gene: TRBV11-2
CDR3aa: CASSLILGSAYEQCF

j_gene: TRBJ2-3
v_gene: TRBV6-6
CDR3aa: CANSQAFSTDTQYF

j_gene: TRBJ2-3
v_gene: TRBV5-4
CDR3aa: CASSNGLAGDTQYF

j_gene: TRBJ2-1
v_gene: TRBV6-1
CDR3aa: CANSEGPYNEQFF

j_gene: TRBJ2-2
v_gene: TRBV11-2
CDR3aa: CASSLGRGATGELLF

j_gene: TRBJ1-1
v_gene: TRBV6-5
CDR3aa: CASRGTGANTEAFF

j_gene: TRBJ2-1
v_gene: TRBV12-3/TRBV12-4
CDR3aa: CASSGTSGYNEQLF

j_gene: TRBJ2-1
v_gene: TRBV11-1
CDR3aa: CASSLGPVEHFF

j_gene: TRBJ1-2
v_gene: TRBV21-1
CDR3aa: CASSKGVGWERYGYTF

j_gene: TRBJ2-7
v_gene: TRBV7-8
CDR3aa: CVSSQRTLGAGGRYEQYF

j_gene: TRBJ2-3
v_gene: TRBV4-2
CDR3aa: CASSHPGGTGVSTDTQYF

j_gene: TRBJ1-5
v_gene: TRBV10-3
CDR3aa: CAISGDGINQPQHF

j_gene: TRBJ2-3
v_gene: TRBV11-2
CDR3aa: CASSPPHEADMQYF

j_gene: TRBJ2-5
v_gene: TRBV4-1
CDR3aa: CASSHNRDRQETQYF

j_gene: TRBJ1-1
v_gene: TRBV20-1
CDR3aa: CSASPGNTEAFF

j_gene: TRBJ2-2
v_gene: TRBV5-5
CDR3aa: CASSLGGGGGELFF

j_gene: TRBJ1-5
v_gene: TRBV30
CDR3aa: CAWSARGNQPQHF

j_gene: TRBJ2-1
v_gene: TRBV10-2
CDR3aa: CASSDTRLAVDNGQFF

j_gene: TRBJ2-7
v_gene: TRBV4-1
CDR3aa: CASSQLGGQEYF

j_gene: TRBJ2-5
v_gene: TRBV29-1
CDR3aa: CSVEGTSGLPQETQCF

j_gene: TRBJ2-1
v_gene: TRBV28
CDR3aa: CASSPGDRYNEQFF

j_gene: TRBJ2-3
v_gene: TRBV29-1
CDR3aa: CSARQVTDTQYF

j_gene: TRBJ1-4
v_gene: TRBV7-8
CDR3aa: CTSSFGGYGGSGKLFF

j_gene: TRBJ2-7
v_gene: TRBV29-1
CDR3aa: CSAERPGRTSYEQYF

j_gene: TRBJ1-2
v_gene: TRBV15
CDR3aa: CATSRLTPEGYTF

j_gene: TRBJ2-3
v_gene: TRBV6-5
CDR3aa: CASSYSRPEDTQYF

j_gene: TRBJ2-3
v_gene: TRBV7-9
CDR3aa: CASSQNRDRDSDTQYF

j_gene: TRBJ2-5
v_gene: TRBV12-3/TRBV12-4
CDR3aa: CASGDRQETQYF

j_gene: TRBJ1-6
v_gene: TRBV5-1
CDR3aa: CASSLDGQENSLLHF

j_gene: TRBJ2-3
v_gene: TRBV11-2
CDR3aa: CASNLTSGCQNTQYF

j_gene: TRBJ2-7
v_gene: TRBV16
CDR3aa: CASSQVGPEQYF

j_gene: TRBJ2-1
v_gene: TRBV5-1
CDR3aa: CASSQLITRDNEQFF

j_gene: TRBJ1-3
v_gene: TRBV11-2
CDR3aa: CASSLDPSGYTIYF

j_gene: TRBJ1-2
v_gene: TRBV6-6
CDR3aa: CASTPGGANYGYTF

j_gene: TRBJ2-3
v_gene: TRBV10-3
CDR3aa: CAISDLQTPAGSGHYF

j_gene: TRBJ1-2
v_gene: TRBV5-1
CDR3aa: CASSLDAASGHGYTF

j_gene: TRBJ2-1
v_gene: TRBV7-9
CDR3aa: CASSLEGRSSYNEQFF

j_gene: TRBJ2-5
v_gene: TRBV29-1
CDR3aa: CSLRTSGSWAETQYF

j_gene: TRBJ1-5
v_gene: TRBV6-1
CDR3aa: CASSEYGSNQPQHF

j_gene: TRBJ2-7
v_gene: TRBV4-2
CDR3aa: CTSSQVSGIQYF

j_gene: TRBJ2-2
v_gene: TRBV12-3/TRBV12-4
CDR3aa: CTSGPYNTGELFF

j_gene: TRBJ2-4
v_gene: TRBV10-3
CDR3aa: CAIRPPWTSGEEIAKNIQYF

j_gene: TRBJ2-3
v_gene: TRBV6-6
CDR3aa: CASTFRQGAADTQYF

j_gene: TRBJ2-2
v_gene: TRBV29-1
CDR3aa: CSVGANTGELSF

j_gene: TRBJ2-2
v_gene: TRBV12-3/TRBV12-4
CDR3aa: CASSFHSGRAPTGELFF